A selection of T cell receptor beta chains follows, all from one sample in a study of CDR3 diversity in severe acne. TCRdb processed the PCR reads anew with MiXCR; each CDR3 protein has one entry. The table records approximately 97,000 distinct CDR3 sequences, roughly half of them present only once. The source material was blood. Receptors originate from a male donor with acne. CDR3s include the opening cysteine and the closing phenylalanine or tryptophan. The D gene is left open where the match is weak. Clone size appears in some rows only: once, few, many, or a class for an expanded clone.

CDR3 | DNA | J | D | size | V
CASSYRERGTYNEQFF | TGTGCCAGCAGTTACCGGGAGCGGGGGACCTACAATGAGCAGTTCTTC | TRBJ2-1 | TRBD2 | . | TRBV6-5
CASSAGKMNTEAFF | TGTGCCAGCAGCGCCGGGAAGATGAACACTGAAGCTTTCTTT | TRBJ1-1 | . | few | TRBV6-2/TRBV6-3
CASSERGGLGQPQHF | TGTGCCAGCAGTGAACGAGGGGGGTTAGGGCAGCCCCAGCATTTT | TRBJ1-5 | . | many | TRBV6-4
CASSDRTGQITLADSYNEQFF | TGTGCCAGCAGTGACCGGACAGGCCAGATTACACTAGCGGACTCCTACAATGAGCAGTTCTTC | TRBJ2-1 | . | . | TRBV6-4
CAISESVTDTQYF | TGTGCCATCAGTGAGTCGGTCACAGATACGCAGTATTTT | TRBJ2-3 | . | few | TRBV10-3
CATSSPGPRGVNQPQHF | TGTGCCACCAGCAGCCCCGGACCGAGGGGCGTCAATCAGCCCCAGCATTTT | TRBJ1-5 | . | . | TRBV15
CAISEKRVGTDTQYF | TGTGCCATCAGTGAAAAGCGGGTGGGCACAGATACGCAGTATTTT | TRBJ2-3 | . | . | TRBV10-3
CASSEQGSGEKLFF | TGTGCCAGCAGCGAGCAGGGGAGTGGTGAAAAACTGTTTTTT | TRBJ1-4 | . | . | TRBV7-9
CASSLSRTSGYEQYF | TGTGCCAGCAGCTTATCCCGGACTAGCGGATACGAGCAGTACTTC | TRBJ2-7 | TRBD2 | . | TRBV7-2
CASSLFTASSYSEQYF | TGTGCCAGCAGCCTATTTACGGCGAGCTCCTACAGTGAGCAGTACTTC | TRBJ2-7 | . | . | TRBV5-1
CASSHRGGTSNEQYF | TGCGCCAGCAGCCACCGGGGAGGGACGTCCAACGAGCAGTACTTC | TRBJ2-7 | TRBD2 | once | TRBV5-4
CASSPLAGAYNEQFF | TGTGCCAGCAGTCCACTAGCGGGAGCCTACAATGAGCAGTTCTTC | TRBJ2-1 | TRBD2 | many | TRBV6-4
CASSPRGDNQPQHF | TGTGCCAGCAGCCCTCGAGGGGACAATCAGCCCCAGCATTTT | TRBJ1-5 | . | . | TRBV9
CATSEKDGTGFHEQYF | TGTGCCACCAGTGAGAAAGATGGGACAGGGTTCCACGAGCAGTACTTC | TRBJ2-7 | TRBD1 | . | TRBV24-1
CASSQASTYEQYF | TGTGCCAGCAGCCAAGCCAGTACCTACGAGCAGTACTTC | TRBJ2-7 | . | many | TRBV14
CASTQTGSGYTF | TGTGCCAGCACCCAAACGGGCTCTGGCTACACCTTC | TRBJ1-2 | . | . | TRBV6-5
CATSPSDRAHHGYTF | TGTGCCACCAGCCCCTCGGACAGGGCGCACCATGGCTACACCTTC | TRBJ1-2 | TRBD1 | . | TRBV15
CASSVGSGITYEQYF | TGTGCCAGCAGCGTAGGATCCGGGATAACCTACGAGCAGTACTTC | TRBJ2-7 | . | . | TRBV9